The source of this T cell receptor (beta chain) is a study of shared clonotypes between healthy human individuals. Overall study context: The cohort comprised a couple of women and three men. Their ages spanned 18 to 49 years. There were three CD4 naive, three CD4 memory, two CD8 naive and one CD8 memory plates per donor. General study points: Estimated clonotype richness was generally higher in naive than memory subsets. The four-donor shared clonotypes exceeded non-shared clonotypes in generation probability, with non-shared ones scoring lower.

TCRdb keeps only in-frame clones here, not all; method: immunoSEQ multiplex PCR. Here the sample spans over a million clones, around 97% being singletons. V lost 6 bases, J lost 0 bases, and 10 bases lay in between. The V gene's germline CDR1 is MDHEN and CDR2 SYDVKM. This CDR3 has 14 amino acids. Worth noting for this clone: Antigen unknown.

The chain carries TRBV28 and TRBJ2-3, with D perhaps TRBD1 (5 bases). The TCR originated in a man under 40 in good health. The sequencing input was naive CD4+ T cells sorted from blood. Subset meaning: CD45RA+ positively selected. CDR3 sequence (DNA): TGTGCCAGCAGGGCAGGGAAGAGCACAGATACGCAGTATTTT. It is translated as CASRAGKSTDTQYF.